A single sample gave rise to the 8 T cell receptor beta chains below, sequenced in a study of high-grade serous ovarian cancer treatment subgroups. The tumor samples were collected prior to definitive surgery or chemotherapy. The method was immunoSEQ multiplex PCR; TCRdb's version includes in-frame clones alone and lacks a portion of them. The sample has about 7,700 clones; about 72% are singletons. Sequenced material: tumor tissue. The receptors come from a human donor with high-grade serous ovarian cancer.

This clone was detected once. The chain has TRBV7-2 and TRBJ2-3, with no clear D. Germline V CDR1 and CDR2: SGHTA, FQGNSA. The germline V and J ends were trimmed by 2 bases and 4 bases, with 4 bases remaining between them. The CDR3 length is 12 residues. This chain's CDR3 is CASSLSSDTQYF. As DNA, the CDR3 is TGTGCCAGCAGCTTATCTTCAGATACGCAGTATTTT.

The rearrangement joins TRBV7-2 to TRBJ2-1, with D unclear. The CDR3 runs 12 residues. The germline V gene has CDR1 SGHTA and CDR2 FQGNSA. The V and J ends lost 6 bases and 4 bases respectively, with 7 bases between them. CDR3 region: CASSTLYNEQFF. CDR3 bases: TGTGCCAGCAGTACTTTATACAATGAGCAGTTCTTC. The full variable domain, its missing parts supplied by reference TRBV7-2 and TRBJ2-1, is GAGVSQSPSNKVTEKGKDVELRCDPISGHTALYWYRQSLGQGLEFLIYFQGNSAPDKSGLPSDRFSAERTGGSVSTLTIQRTQQEDSAVYLCASSTLYNEQFFGPGTRLTVL.

The chain has TRBV19 and TRBJ2-7; maybe TRBD2 (8 bases). The CDR3 has 16 amino acids. Trimming removed 6 bases from V and 2 bases from J, with 20 bases in between. Germline V gene data show CDR1 as LNHDA and CDR2 as SQIVND (reference sequence). CDR3 loop: CASSLQGTRGAYEQYF. The CDR3 coding sequence is TGTGCCAGTAGCTTACAGGGGACTAGAGGGGCCTACGAGCAGTACTTC.

V gene TRBV7-2 combines with J gene TRBJ2-5; D might be TRBD2 (6 bases). V was clipped by 5 bases and J by 5 bases, with 18 bases between them. Germline CDR1 and CDR2: SGHTA and FQGNSA. The CDR3 is 15 amino acids. The CDR3 coding sequence is TGTGCCAGCAGCCAGGACATCCTTGGGGGGGAGACCCAGTACTTC. Its protein product is CASSQDILGGETQYF.

This clone was recorded only once. The chain combines TRBV18 with TRBJ1-3; a weak D match, TRBD1 (6 bases). The CDR3 is 16 residues long. Germline V gene data show CDR1 as KGHSH and CDR2 as LQKENI. With 1 base removed from V and 2 bases from J, the gap between germline ends came to 12 bases. CDR3: CASSPRSGETGNTIYF. The CDR3, as DNA: TGTGCCAGCTCACCACGCTCAGGGGAGACTGGAAACACCATATATTTT.

This chain links TRBV28 with TRBJ2-7; D is ambiguous. The germline V gene has CDR1 MDHEN and CDR2 SYDVKM. The germline V and J ends were trimmed by 3 bases and 10 bases, with 13 bases remaining between them. CDR3 length: 12 residues. The CDR3 bases are TGTGCCAGCAGTTTGCGCGCATATGGTCAGTACTTC. Translating gives CASSLRAYGQYF.

The chain has TRBV28 and TRBJ1-4; D gene uncertain. The CDR3 has 13 amino acids. V lost 7 bases, J lost 8 bases, and 14 bases lay in between. Germline V gene sequence: CDR1 MDHEN, CDR2 SYDVKM. The CDR3 nucleotides read TGTGCCAGCAAGAGTGGAGTGGGGGAAAAACTGTTTTTT. It encodes CASKSGVGEKLFF. Together with reference TRBV28 and TRBJ1-4, the CDR3 gives the full variable domain: DVKVTQSSRYLVKRTGEKVFLECVQDMDHENMFWYRQDPGLGLRLIYFSYDVKMKEKGDIPEGYSVSREKKERFSLILESASTNQTSMYLCASKSGVGEKLFFGSGTQLSVL.

The chain uses TRBV2 and TRBJ2-7; TRBD1 aligns across 7 bases. From germline, CDR1 is SNHLY and CDR2 FYNNEI. The ends lost 5 bases at V and 4 bases at J; junction bases unmatched: 14. The CDR3 has 16 amino acids. The CDR3 loop is CASSPDGTALGYEQYF. DNA of the CDR3: TGTGCCAGCAGTCCCGATGGGACAGCCTTAGGGTACGAGCAGTACTTC.